The rows below give T cell receptor beta chains drawn from one sample of a study of blood T cell repertoires in COVID-19. Assay used: immunoSEQ multiplex PCR; TCRdb lists only in-frame clones, some missing. The sample has 110,000 to 150,000 clones, approximately 80% seen once. Sequencing used peripheral blood. The receptors originated from a human donor in a cohort sampled during active COVID-19. Each CDR3 is given with its conserved first and last residue. Each record gives: D gene, J gene, V gene, clone size, CDR3 protein, CDR3 DNA. D genes are given only for firm matches. The listing skips clone size in some rows; elsewhere it reads once, few, many or a size class.

D: -; J: TRBJ2-7; V: TRBV2; size: -; CDR3: CASRATGTYEQYF; DNA: TGTGCCAGCAGGGCAACAGGGACCTACGAGCAGTACTTC
D: -; J: TRBJ2-2; V: TRBV6-2/TRBV6-3; size: -; CDR3: CASSLLTGANTGELFF; DNA: TGTGCCAGCAGTCTTCTGACAGGCGCGAACACCGGGGAGCTGTTTTTT
D: -; J: TRBJ1-2; V: TRBV9; size: once; CDR3: CASSLLTGTSYGYTF; DNA: TGTGCCAGCAGCTTACTTACCGGGACAAGCTATGGCTACACCTTC
D: -; J: TRBJ2-2; V: TRBV4-3; size: -; CDR3: CASSQGLSQGSGELFF; DNA: TGCGCCAGCAGCCAAGGGTTAAGTCAGGGTTCCGGGGAGCTGTTTTTT
D: TRBD1; J: TRBJ1-1; V: TRBV19; size: once; CDR3: CASREDRGPNTFEAFF; DNA: TGTGCCAGTAGGGAAGACAGGGGGCCTAACACATTTGAAGCTTTCTTT
D: -; J: TRBJ1-1; V: TRBV5-4; size: -; CDR3: CASSFGMNTEAFF; DNA: TGTGCCAGCAGCTTCGGGATGAACACTGAAGCTTTCTTT
D: TRBD2; J: TRBJ2-5; V: TRBV18; size: -; CDR3: CASSPSGRARETQYF; DNA: TGTGCCAGCTCACCTAGCGGGAGGGCCCGGGAGACCCAGTACTTC
D: TRBD2; J: TRBJ2-5; V: TRBV5-1; size: -; CDR3: CASSLSGRRETQYF; DNA: TGCGCCAGCAGCCTAAGCGGGAGGCGGGAGACCCAGTACTTC
D: TRBD2; J: TRBJ2-3; V: TRBV6-5; size: -; CDR3: CASRAGGPGTDTQYF; DNA: TGTGCCAGCAGGGCGGGGGGGCCTGGCACAGATACGCAGTATTTT
D: -; J: TRBJ2-1; V: TRBV6-5; size: -; CDR3: CASSLQGIYNEQFF; DNA: TGTGCCAGCAGTTTGCAGGGGATTTACAATGAGCAGTTCTTC
D: TRBD1; J: TRBJ1-5; V: TRBV9; size: -; CDR3: CASSVTGSADQPQHF; DNA: TGTGCCAGCAGTGTGACAGGGAGCGCCGATCAGCCCCAGCATTTT
D: -; J: TRBJ1-1; V: TRBV19; size: -; CDR3: CASSTGQFNTEAFF; DNA: TGTGCCAGTAGTACCGGACAGTTCAACACTGAAGCTTTCTTT
D: TRBD1; J: TRBJ2-5; V: TRBV29-1; size: -; CDR3: CSVRDRVETQYF; DNA: TGCAGCGTCCGGGACAGGGTTGAGACCCAGTACTTC
D: -; J: TRBJ2-1; V: TRBV2; size: -; CDR3: CASSYDRSSYNEQFF; DNA: TGTGCCAGCAGTTATGACAGGAGCTCCTACAATGAGCAGTTCTTC
D: -; J: TRBJ1-1; V: TRBV3-1/TRBV3-2; size: -; CDR3: CASSQGVRGNTEAFF; DNA: TGTGCCAGCAGCCAAGGCGTCAGGGGGAACACTGAAGCTTTCTTT
D: -; J: TRBJ1-2; V: TRBV5-1; size: -; CDR3: CASRPGALSYGYTF; DNA: TGCGCCAGCAGACCCGGTGCATTGAGCTATGGCTACACCTTC
D: -; J: TRBJ2-2; V: TRBV7-2; size: -; CDR3: CASSLGRSRTGELFF; DNA: TGTGCCAGCAGCCTTGGTCGTAGCCGCACCGGGGAGCTGTTTTTT
D: -; J: TRBJ1-4; V: TRBV11-2; size: once; CDR3: CASSLLREKLFF; DNA: TGTGCCAGCAGCCTACTACGGGAAAAACTGTTTTTT
D: TRBD2; J: TRBJ2-1; V: TRBV2; size: -; CDR3: CASTTSGRNEQFF; DNA: TGTGCCAGCACGACTAGCGGGAGGAATGAGCAGTTCTTC
D: TRBD2; J: TRBJ2-3; V: TRBV9; size: -; CDR3: CASSVTSGRGADTQYF; DNA: TGTGCCAGCAGCGTTACTAGCGGGAGAGGTGCAGATACGCAGTATTTT
D: -; J: TRBJ2-7; V: TRBV2; size: -; CDR3: CASNERQEASEQYF; DNA: TGTGCCAGCAACGAAAGACAGGAGGCTAGCGAGCAGTACTTC
D: TRBD2; J: TRBJ2-3; V: TRBV6-2/TRBV6-3; size: many; CDR3: CASSYLSGDGTDTQYF; DNA: TGTGCCAGCAGTTACCTTAGCGGGGACGGCACAGATACGCAGTATTTT
D: -; J: TRBJ1-1; V: TRBV7-2; size: -; CDR3: CASSLRGPGDTEAFF; DNA: TGTGCCAGCAGCCTACGAGGGCCGGGGGACACTGAAGCTTTCTTT
D: -; J: TRBJ2-7; V: TRBV3-1/TRBV3-2; size: -; CDR3: CASSPRLERNEQYF; DNA: TGTGCCAGCAGCCCTCGACTAGAAAGGAACGAGCAGTACTTC
D: -; J: TRBJ1-2; V: TRBV19; size: -; CDR3: CASSFLRGYGYTF; DNA: TGTGCCAGTAGTTTCCTTAGGGGGTATGGCTACACCTTC
D: TRBD1; J: TRBJ2-2; V: TRBV27; size: -; CDR3: CASSVRTGRTGELFF; DNA: TGTGCCAGCAGTGTTAGGACAGGGCGCACCGGGGAGCTGTTTTTT
D: -; J: TRBJ1-2; V: TRBV3-1/TRBV3-2; size: -; CDR3: CASSHQSTVGYTF; DNA: TGTGCCAGCAGCCATCAGTCCACAGTGGGCTACACCTTC
D: -; J: TRBJ1-2; V: TRBV12-3/TRBV12-4; size: once; CDR3: CASRAAGKSGYTF; DNA: TGTGCCAGCAGGGCGGCGGGGAAGTCTGGCTACACCTTC
D: TRBD1; J: TRBJ2-1; V: TRBV5-6; size: -; CDR3: CASSFGTEGFF; DNA: TGTGCCAGCAGCTTTGGGACAGAGGGATTCTTC